This T cell receptor (beta chain) comes out of a study of regulatory T cells in long-lasting Graves disease. Arm-PCR of CDR3 regions and iRepertoire HTBI primers were used to build TCR beta libraries. TCRdb analysed the multiplex PCR reads with MiXCR anew, one entry per CDR3 protein. The sample has approximately 400,000 distinct CDR3 sequences, 15% to 17% seen once. This clonotype was seen many times. Time point of the sample: newly diagnosed GD, antithyroid drugs for less than 3 months. Making the TCR library involved RNA that had been extracted from PBMCs. This TCR derives from a female donor with Graves disease. The sequencing here drew on peripheral blood mononuclear cells (PBMCs), taken at new diagnosis, from a patient treated with antithyroid drugs.

CDR3 DNA: TGTGCCAGCAGTAGGAGGGGCTACGAGCAGTACTTC. It translates to CASSRRGYEQYF. This rearrangement joins TRBV2 to TRBJ2-7; D perhaps matches TRBD2 (6 bases). Trimming took 5 bases from V and 3 from J, leaving 8 bases between them. This CDR3 has 12 amino acids. Germline CDR1 reads SNHLY; CDR2 reads FYNNEI.